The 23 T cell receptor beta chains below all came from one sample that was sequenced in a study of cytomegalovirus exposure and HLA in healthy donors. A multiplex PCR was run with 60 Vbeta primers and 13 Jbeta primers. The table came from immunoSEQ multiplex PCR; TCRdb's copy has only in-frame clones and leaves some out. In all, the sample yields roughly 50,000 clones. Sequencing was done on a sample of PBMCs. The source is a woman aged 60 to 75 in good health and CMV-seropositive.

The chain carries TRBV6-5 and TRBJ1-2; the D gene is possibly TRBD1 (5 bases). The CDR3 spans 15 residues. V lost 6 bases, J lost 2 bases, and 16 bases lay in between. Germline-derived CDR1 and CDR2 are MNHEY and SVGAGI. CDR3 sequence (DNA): TGTGCCAGCAGGCTCCGGCGCCAGGGCAACTATGGCTACACCTTC. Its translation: CASRLRRQGNYGYTF.

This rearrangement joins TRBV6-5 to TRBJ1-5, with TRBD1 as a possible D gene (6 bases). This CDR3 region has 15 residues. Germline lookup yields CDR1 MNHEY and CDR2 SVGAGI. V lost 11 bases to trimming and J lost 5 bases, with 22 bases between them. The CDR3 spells CAAGPGTRADQPQHF. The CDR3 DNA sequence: TGTGCCGCAGGACCTGGGACACGGGCTGATCAGCCCCAGCATTTT.

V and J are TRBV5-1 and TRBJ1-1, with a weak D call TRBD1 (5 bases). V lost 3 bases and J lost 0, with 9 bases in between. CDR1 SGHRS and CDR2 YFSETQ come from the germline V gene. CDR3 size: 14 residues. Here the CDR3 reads CASSYTGLNTEAFF. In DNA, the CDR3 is TGCGCCAGCAGCTACACAGGTCTGAACACTGAAGCTTTCTTT.

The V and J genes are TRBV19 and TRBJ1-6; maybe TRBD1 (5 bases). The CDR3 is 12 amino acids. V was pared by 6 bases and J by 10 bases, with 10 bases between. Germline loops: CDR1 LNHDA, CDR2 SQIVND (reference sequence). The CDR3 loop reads CASSQGVSPLHF. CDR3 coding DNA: TGTGCCAGTAGCCAGGGTGTCTCACCCCTCCACTTT.

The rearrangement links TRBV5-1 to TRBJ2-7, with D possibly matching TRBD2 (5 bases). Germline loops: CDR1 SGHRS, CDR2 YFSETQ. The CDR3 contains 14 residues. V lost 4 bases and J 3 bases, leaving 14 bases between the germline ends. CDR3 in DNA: TGCGCCAGCAGCGCGGGCCGAGAGTACTACGAGCAGTACTTC. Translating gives CASSAGREYYEQYF. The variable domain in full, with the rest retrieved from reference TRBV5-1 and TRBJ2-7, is KAGVTQTPRYLIKTRGQQVTLSCSPISGHRSVSWYQQTPGQGLQFLFEYFSETQRNKGNFPGRFSGRQFSNSRSEMNVSTLELGDSALYLCASSAGREYYEQYFGPGTRLTVT.

As DNA, the CDR3 is TGTGCCACCAGCCGACAAAAAGAGACCCAGTACTTC. Translation gives CATSRQKETQYF. The chain employs TRBV15 and TRBJ2-5; D gene unclear. With 5 bases removed from V and 3 bases from J, the gap between germline ends came to 7 bases. The CDR3 loop spans 12 amino acids. Germline assignment: CDR1 LNHNV and CDR2 YYDKDF (reference sequence).

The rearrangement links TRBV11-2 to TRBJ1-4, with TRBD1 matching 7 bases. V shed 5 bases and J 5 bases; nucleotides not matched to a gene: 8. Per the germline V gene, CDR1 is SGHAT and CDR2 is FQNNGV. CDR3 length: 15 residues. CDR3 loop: CASSPRQGPNEKLFF. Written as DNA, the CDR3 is TGTGCCAGCAGCCCCCGACAGGGTCCAAATGAAAAACTGTTTTTT.

The CDR3 sequence is CASSPPGRGQYF. In DNA, the CDR3 is TGTGCCAGCAGCCCCCCGGGCCGGGGGCAGTACTTC. The J gene is TRBJ2-7, the V gene TRBV7-2; D perhaps matches TRBD2 (5 bases). Germline V gene data show CDR1 as SGHTA and CDR2 as FQGNSA. Trimming took 5 bases from V and 9 from J, leaving 14 bases between them. The CDR3 is made up of 12 amino acids. Full variable domain (missing parts from reference TRBV7-2 and TRBJ2-7): GAGVSQSPSNKVTEKGKDVELRCDPISGHTALYWYRQSLGQGLEFLIYFQGNSAPDKSGLPSDRFSAERTGGSVSTLTIQRTQQEDSAVYLCASSPPGRGQYFGPGTRLTVT.

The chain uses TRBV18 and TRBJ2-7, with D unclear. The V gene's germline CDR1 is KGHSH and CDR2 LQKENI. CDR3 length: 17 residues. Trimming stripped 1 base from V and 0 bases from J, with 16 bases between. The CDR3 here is CASSPLKSAASSYEQYF. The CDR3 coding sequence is TGTGCCAGCTCACCACTTAAGTCGGCGGCCTCCTCCTACGAGCAGTACTTC.

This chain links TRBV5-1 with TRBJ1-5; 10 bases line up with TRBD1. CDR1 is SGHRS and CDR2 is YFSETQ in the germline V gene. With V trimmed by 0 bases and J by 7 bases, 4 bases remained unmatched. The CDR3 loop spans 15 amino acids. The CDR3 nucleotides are TGCGCCAGCAGCTTGGGACAGGGGGCATACCAGCCCCAGCATTTT. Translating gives CASSLGQGAYQPQHF. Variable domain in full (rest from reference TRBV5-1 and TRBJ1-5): KAGVTQTPRYLIKTRGQQVTLSCSPISGHRSVSWYQQTPGQGLQFLFEYFSETQRNKGNFPGRFSGRQFSNSRSEMNVSTLELGDSALYLCASSLGQGAYQPQHFGDGTRLSIL.

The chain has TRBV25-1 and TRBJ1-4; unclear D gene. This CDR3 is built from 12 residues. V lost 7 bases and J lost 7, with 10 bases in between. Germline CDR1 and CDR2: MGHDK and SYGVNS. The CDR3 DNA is TGTGCCAGCAAGTCTGGGAGTGAAAAACTGTTTTTT. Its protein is CASKSGSEKLFF.

For the CDR3, the DNA is TGTGCCAGCAGTGAACGGGGATTCGCCTATAATTCACCCCTCCACTTT. Protein sequence: CASSERGFAYNSPLHF. The chain joins TRBV2 to TRBJ1-6; the D is unclear. The germline V and J ends were trimmed by 2 bases and 2 bases, with 10 bases remaining between them. This CDR3 has 16 amino acids. The germline V gene has CDR1 SNHLY and CDR2 FYNNEI.

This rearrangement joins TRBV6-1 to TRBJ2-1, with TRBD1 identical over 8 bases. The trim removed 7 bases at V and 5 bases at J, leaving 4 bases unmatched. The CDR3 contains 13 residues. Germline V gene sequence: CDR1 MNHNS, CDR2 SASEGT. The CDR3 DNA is TGTGCCAGCAAACCGGGACAGGACAATGAGCAGTTCTTC. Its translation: CASKPGQDNEQFF.

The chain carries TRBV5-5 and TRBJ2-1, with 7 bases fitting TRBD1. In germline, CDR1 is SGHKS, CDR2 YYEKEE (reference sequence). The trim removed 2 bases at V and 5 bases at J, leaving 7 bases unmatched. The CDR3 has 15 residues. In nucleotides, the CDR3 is TGTGCCAGCAGCTTTGACAGGGCCCCAAACAATGAGCAGTTCTTC. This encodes CASSFDRAPNNEQFF.

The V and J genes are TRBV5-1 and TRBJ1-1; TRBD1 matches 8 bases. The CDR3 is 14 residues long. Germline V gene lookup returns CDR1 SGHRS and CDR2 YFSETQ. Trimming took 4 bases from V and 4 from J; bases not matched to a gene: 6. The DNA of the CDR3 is TGCGCCAGCAGCCCCGGACAGGGAGCCACTGAAGCTTTCTTT. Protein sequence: CASSPGQGATEAFF.

CDR3: CASSLSRGTQPQHF. For the CDR3, the DNA is TGTGCCAGCAGTTTATCGAGGGGGACTCAGCCCCAGCATTTT. The V gene is TRBV27, the J gene TRBJ1-5; D is perhaps TRBD1 (6 bases). With 0 bases removed from V and 6 bases from J, the gap between germline ends came to 9 bases. The germline gives CDR1 MNHEY, CDR2 SMNVEV (reference sequence). The CDR3 has 14 amino acids.

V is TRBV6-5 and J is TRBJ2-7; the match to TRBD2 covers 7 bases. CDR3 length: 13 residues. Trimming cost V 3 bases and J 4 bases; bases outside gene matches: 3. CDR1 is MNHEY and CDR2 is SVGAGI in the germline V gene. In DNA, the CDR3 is TGTGCCAGCAGTTATAGGGAGGGTTACGAGCAGTACTTC. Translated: CASSYREGYEQYF.

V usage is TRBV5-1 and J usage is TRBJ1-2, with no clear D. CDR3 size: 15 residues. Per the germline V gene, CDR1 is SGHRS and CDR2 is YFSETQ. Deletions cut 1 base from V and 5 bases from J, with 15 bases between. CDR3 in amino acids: CASSLRSDRGYGYTF. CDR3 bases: TGCGCCAGCAGCTTGCGTTCTGACCGAGGGTATGGCTACACCTTC.

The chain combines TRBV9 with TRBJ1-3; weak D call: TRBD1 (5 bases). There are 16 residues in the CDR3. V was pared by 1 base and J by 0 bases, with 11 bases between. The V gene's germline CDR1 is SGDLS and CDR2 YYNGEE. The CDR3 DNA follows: TGTGCCAGCAGCGTACAGGGTGCCGACTCTGGAAACACCATATATTTT. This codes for CASSVQGADSGNTIYF.

The CDR3 bases are TGTGCCGTGAGCTCCTACAATGAGCAGTTCTTC. Protein sequence: CAVSSYNEQFF. V gene TRBV6-6 combines with J gene TRBJ2-1, with unresolved D. This CDR3 is 11 amino acids long. V lost 11 bases, J lost 0 bases, and 5 bases lay in between. Germline-derived CDR1 and CDR2 are MNHNY and SVGAGI (reference sequence).

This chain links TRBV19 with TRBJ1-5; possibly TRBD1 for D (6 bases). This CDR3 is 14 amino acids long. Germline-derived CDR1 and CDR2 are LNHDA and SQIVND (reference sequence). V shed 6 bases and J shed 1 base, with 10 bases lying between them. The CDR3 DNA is TGTGCCAGTAGGACGACAGGCAGCAATCAGCCCCAGCATTTT. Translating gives CASRTTGSNQPQHF.

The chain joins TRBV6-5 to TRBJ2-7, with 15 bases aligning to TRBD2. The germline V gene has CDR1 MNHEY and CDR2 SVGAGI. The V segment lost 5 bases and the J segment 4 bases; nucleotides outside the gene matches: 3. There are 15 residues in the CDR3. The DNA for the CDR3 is TGTGCCAGCAGTAGGACTAGCGGGGGGGAGTACGAGCAGTACTTC. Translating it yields CASSRTSGGEYEQYF.

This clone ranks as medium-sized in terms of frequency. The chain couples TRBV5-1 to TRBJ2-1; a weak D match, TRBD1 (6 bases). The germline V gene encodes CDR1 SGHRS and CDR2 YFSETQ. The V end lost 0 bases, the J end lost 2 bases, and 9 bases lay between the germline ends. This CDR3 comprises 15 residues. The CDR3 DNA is TGCGCCAGCAGCTTGGCGGCAGGGGCCTACAATGAGCAGTTCTTC. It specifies CASSLAAGAYNEQFF.